This T cell receptor (beta chain) was captured by sequencing in a study of blood T cell repertoires in COVID-19. Study in general: The study drew acute and convalescent COVID-19 samples from the United States, Italy and Spain.

CDR1 and CDR2 from the germline V gene are KGHDR and SFDVKD. This CDR3 has 17 residues. With 4 bases clipped from V and 4 bases from J, the junction kept 7 bases outside the gene matches. Under the authors' procedure: Reference gene primer amplification in the assay estimated nucleated cell counts. Sequenced by immunoSEQ multiplex PCR; TCRdb stores in-frame clones only, minus some. V and J calls plus clone size are reproduced from that table; the DNA served to infer D and trimming. The data show about 40,000 clones, 70% to 90% seen once. This clonotype was obtained from a human donor in a cohort sampled during active COVID-19. This rearrangement joins TRBV24-1 to TRBJ2-2; 11 positions agree with TRBD1. Specimen: peripheral blood. The CDR3 DNA sequence: TGTGCCACCAGTGAATCTGGACAGGGGGCGGGCACCGGGGAGCTGTTTTTT. Its translation is CATSESGQGAGTGELFF.